This T cell receptor (beta chain) is from a study of cytomegalovirus exposure and HLA in healthy donors. Study-wide points: As was reported, the HLA-A and HLA-B alleles of most subjects were accurately predicted from TCR beta sequences. What a later analysis reportedly showed was that an Asian-associated ancestry cluster had fewer N-insertions than the approximately 670-donor mean. In a later analysis, V- and J-gene trimming of beta chains associated with a DCLRE1C missense variant, replicated independently.

As regards this clone: Its cognate antigen is unknown.

The CDR3 totals 14 residues. The germline gives CDR1 MNHEY, CDR2 SMNVEV (reference sequence). V lost 6 bases to trimming and J lost 3 bases; unmatched junction nucleotides: 0. PCR amplification relied on 60 Vbeta primers (plus 13 Jbeta primers). TCRdb's copy holds only in-frame clones and misses some; the assay was immunoSEQ multiplex PCR. The sample yields around 120,000 clones, about 80% seen once. The V call is TRBV27, the J call TRBJ1-5, with 12 bases lining up with TRBD1. Sequenced: PBMCs. This clonotype was sampled from a man aged 25-40 years in good health and CMV-seronegative. CDR3 protein: CASRGQGANQPQHF. CDR3 in DNA: TGTGCCAGCAGGGGACAGGGGGCCAATCAGCCCCAGCATTTT.